This T cell receptor (beta chain) stems from a study of T cell repertoires in cytomegalovirus infection. Study information: Both a matching HLA type and CMV infection were indicated by public TCR beta signatures.

Each CDR3 protein is one row after TCRdb ran MiXCR on the reads. The table includes some 680,000 distinct CDR3 sequences, approximately 40% detected once. Looked up from germline, CDR1 is MNHEY and CDR2 is SVGEGT. V was pared by 5 bases and J by 4 bases, with 10 bases of the junction left unmatched. The CDR3 length is 16 residues. Note on this clonotype: Its specificity is unknown.

Study results and limitations: In two of eight donors, the top clonotype was HLA-C-restricted CMV-specific.

The sample taken for sequencing was PBMCs. The TCR was taken from a human donor in good health (CMV status not recorded). Some clones in this sample may be carry-over from other donors' samples. The genes are TRBV6-2 or TRBV6-3 and TRBJ2-7; 11 bases fit TRBD1. DNA for the CDR3: TGTGCCAGCAGTCCGGGACAGGGGGTTCCAAGGTACGAGCAGTACTTC. This codes for CASSPGQGVPRYEQYF.